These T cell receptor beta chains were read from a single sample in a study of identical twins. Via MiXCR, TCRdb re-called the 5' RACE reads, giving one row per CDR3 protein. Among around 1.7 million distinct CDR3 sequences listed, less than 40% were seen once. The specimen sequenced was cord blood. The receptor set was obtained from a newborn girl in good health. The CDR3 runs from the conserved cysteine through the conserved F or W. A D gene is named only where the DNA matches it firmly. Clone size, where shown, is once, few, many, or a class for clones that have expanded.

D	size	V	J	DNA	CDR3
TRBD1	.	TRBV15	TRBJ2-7	TGTGCCACCAGCAGAGATCACCGGACAGGGTATTACGAGCAGTACTTC	CATSRDHRTGYYEQYF
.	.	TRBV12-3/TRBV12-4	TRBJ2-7	TGTGTCAGCAAACTGGCGGGTGCCTCCTACGAGCAGTACTTC	CVSKLAGASYEQYF
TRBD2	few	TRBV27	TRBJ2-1	TGTGCCAGCAGTTTAGGGGGGCTGCTAGCGGGGGCCCTCCCCTACAATGAGCAGTTCTTC	CASSLGGLLAGALPYNEQFF
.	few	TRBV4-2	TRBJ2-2	TGTGCCAGCAGCCAAGTTCCGACTCTAAACACCGGGGAGCTGTTTTTT	CASSQVPTLNTGELFF
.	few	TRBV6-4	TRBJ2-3	TGTGCCAGCAGGCCAGGGTTTAGAGACACAGATACGCAGTATTTT	CASRPGFRDTDTQYF
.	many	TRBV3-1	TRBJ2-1	TGTGCCAGCAGCCAAGGCGGGAACAATGAGCAGTTCTTC	CASSQGGNNEQFF
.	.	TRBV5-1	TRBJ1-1	TGCGCCAGCAGCTTGAGGATGGGACAGAACACTGAAGCTTTCTTT	CASSLRMGQNTEAFF
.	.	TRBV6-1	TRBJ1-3	TGTGCCAGCAGGCAGTCCTCTGGAAACACCATATATTTT	CASRQSSGNTIYF
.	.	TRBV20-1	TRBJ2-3	TGCAGTGCTAGGAAAGCAATCACAGATACGCAGTATTTT	CSARKAITDTQYF
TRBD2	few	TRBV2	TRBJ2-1	TGTGCCAGCAGGACACTAGCGGGAGGGAATGAGCAGTTCTTC	CASRTLAGGNEQFF
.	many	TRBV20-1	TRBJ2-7	TGCAGTGCTAGAGATTCGGCTAGTGCCGAATACGAGCAGTACTTC	CSARDSASAEYEQYF
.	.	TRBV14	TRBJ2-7	TGTGCCAGCAACCCCCTCGGCAGCTCCTACGAGCAGTACTTC	CASNPLGSSYEQYF
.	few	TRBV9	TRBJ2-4	TGTGCCAGCAGCCCTAATGCCAAAAACATTCAGTACTTC	CASSPNAKNIQYF
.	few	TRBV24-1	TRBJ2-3	TGTGCCACCAGTGCCCTTGGGGGCGGACCTAGCACAGATACGCAGTATTTT	CATSALGGGPSTDTQYF
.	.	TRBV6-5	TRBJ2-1	TGTGCCGCCGCTTGGGGGATCAGGAGTGAGCAGTTCTTC	CAAAWGIRSEQFF
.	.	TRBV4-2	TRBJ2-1	TGTGCCAGCAGCCAAACCTTTTCATTCGGGATCGGGAACGATGAGCAGTTCTTC	CASSQTFSFGIGNDEQFF
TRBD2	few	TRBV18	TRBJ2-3	TGTGCCAGCTCGCCATATAGCGGGGGGCCCCCTGATACGCAGTATTTT	CASSPYSGGPPDTQYF
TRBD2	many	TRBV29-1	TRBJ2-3	TGCAGCGTTGGCCGGGAGGGCCTCGATACGCAGTATTTT	CSVGREGLDTQYF
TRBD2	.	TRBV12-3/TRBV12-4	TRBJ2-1	TGTGCCATCAGTGCTCCTAGCGGGGGGCTCGATGAGCAGTTCTTC	CAISAPSGGLDEQFF
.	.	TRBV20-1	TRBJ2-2	TGCAGTGCTAGATGTTGTCTCACGGACACCGGGGAGCTGTTTTTT	CSARCCLTDTGELFF
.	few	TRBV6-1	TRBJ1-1	TGTGCCAGCAGTGAGGCAGCGCCGGTCATGAACACTGAAGCTTTCTTT	CASSEAAPVMNTEAFF
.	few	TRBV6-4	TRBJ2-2	TGTGCCAGCAGCCCCGGGACGGACACCGGGGAGCTGTTTTTT	CASSPGTDTGELFF
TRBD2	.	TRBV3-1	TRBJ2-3	TGTGCCAGCAGCCAAGGACTAGCGGGGGGGCTAAGCACAGATACGCAGTATTTT	CASSQGLAGGLSTDTQYF
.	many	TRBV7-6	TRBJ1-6	TGTGCCAGCAGCTTAATACCCGAGGCTGAGAATTCACCCCTCCACTTT	CASSLIPEAENSPLHF
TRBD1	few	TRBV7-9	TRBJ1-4	TGTGCCAGCAGCACCTACGGGACAGGACTGAATGAAAAACTGTTTTTT	CASSTYGTGLNEKLFF
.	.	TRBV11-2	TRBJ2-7	TGTGCCAGCAGCTTAGATCATCTAAAGACCTACGAGCAGTACTTC	CASSLDHLKTYEQYF
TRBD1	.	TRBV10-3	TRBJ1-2	TGTGCCATCAGTGAGCCCGACAGGGGTCCTGGCTACACCTTC	CAISEPDRGPGYTF
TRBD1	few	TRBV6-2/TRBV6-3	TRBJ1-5	TGTGCCAGCAGTTCGAGGGGGCAGGGCAATCAGCCCCAGCATTTT	CASSSRGQGNQPQHF
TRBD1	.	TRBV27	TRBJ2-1	TGTGCCAGCAGTGTATACCGCGACAGGGATGAGCAGTTCTTC	CASSVYRDRDEQFF